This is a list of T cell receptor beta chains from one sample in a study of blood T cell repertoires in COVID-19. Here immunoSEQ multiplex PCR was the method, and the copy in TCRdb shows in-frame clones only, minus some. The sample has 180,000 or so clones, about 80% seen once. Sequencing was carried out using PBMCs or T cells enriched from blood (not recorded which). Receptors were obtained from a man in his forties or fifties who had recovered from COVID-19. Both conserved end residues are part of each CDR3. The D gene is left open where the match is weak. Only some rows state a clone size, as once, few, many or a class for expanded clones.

CDR3: CASTRWGTGRTDTQYF
DNA: TGTGCCAGCACTCGTTGGGGGACAGGTCGCACAGATACGCAGTATTTT
V: TRBV28
size: .
D: TRBD1
J: TRBJ2-3

CDR3: CASNPDRGGEAFF
DNA: TGTGCCAGCAATCCGGACAGGGGCGGCGAAGCTTTCTTT
V: TRBV6-5
size: .
D: TRBD1
J: TRBJ1-1

CDR3: CASSPRLERNSPLHF
DNA: TGTGCCAGCAGCCCGAGATTAGAAAGAAATTCACCCCTCCACTTT
V: TRBV7-2
size: .
D: .
J: TRBJ1-6

CDR3: CASSQGQGADTGELFF
DNA: TGTGCCAGCAGCCAAGGGCAGGGGGCAGACACCGGGGAGCTGTTTTTT
V: TRBV7-6
size: once
D: TRBD1
J: TRBJ2-2

CDR3: CASSSSNRGNNSPLHF
DNA: TGCGCCAGCAGCAGCTCCAACAGGGGAAATAATTCACCCCTCCACTTT
V: TRBV5-1
size: .
D: TRBD1
J: TRBJ1-6

CDR3: CASSRRTEDGYTF
DNA: TGTGCCAGCAGCCGACGGACTGAAGATGGCTACACCTTC
V: TRBV4-2
size: .
D: .
J: TRBJ1-2

CDR3: CASGPLGGGNQPQHF
DNA: TGTGCCAGCGGACCACTCGGGGGGGGCAATCAGCCCCAGCATTTT
V: TRBV7-8
size: once
D: .
J: TRBJ1-5

CDR3: CASSEEGRGRSEQYF
DNA: TGTGCCAGCAGTGAAGAAGGGCGGGGCAGGAGCGAGCAGTACTTC
V: TRBV2
size: .
D: .
J: TRBJ2-7

CDR3: CASSIAGAYNEQFF
DNA: TGTGCCAGTAGTATAGCGGGAGCATACAATGAGCAGTTCTTC
V: TRBV19
size: once
D: .
J: TRBJ2-1

CDR3: CASSPGFGGDRYNSPLHF
DNA: TGTGCCAGCTCACCGGGTTTTGGCGGGGACAGGTATAATTCACCCCTCCACTTT
V: TRBV18
size: .
D: TRBD1
J: TRBJ1-6

CDR3: CAWRSGVLSPLHF
DNA: TGTGCCTGGAGGTCAGGGGTTCTTTCACCCCTCCACTTT
V: TRBV30
size: once
D: .
J: TRBJ1-6

CDR3: CASSPSPQGSINYGYTF
DNA: TGTGCCAGCAGCCCATCCCCCCAGGGGTCGATTAACTATGGCTACACCTTC
V: TRBV2
size: few
D: .
J: TRBJ1-2

CDR3: CASSQGGANEKLFF
DNA: TGTGCCAGCAGCCAAGGGGGGGCTAATGAAAAACTGTTTTTT
V: TRBV7-9
size: .
D: .
J: TRBJ1-4

CDR3: CATSFSQGARYNEQFF
DNA: TGTGCCACCAGCTTCTCCCAGGGGGCACGATACAATGAGCAGTTCTTC
V: TRBV15
size: .
D: TRBD1
J: TRBJ2-1

CDR3: CASSLIASGALVGEQYF
DNA: TGTGCCAGCAGCTTAATTGCTAGCGGGGCTTTGGTCGGCGAGCAGTACTTC
V: TRBV7-3
size: few
D: TRBD2
J: TRBJ2-7

CDR3: CAWSAGQFNQPQHF
DNA: TGTGCCTGGAGTGCCGGACAGTTCAATCAGCCCCAGCATTTT
V: TRBV30
size: .
D: .
J: TRBJ1-5

CDR3: CASSLLTGLAVNDEQFF
DNA: TGTGCCAGCAGCCTCCTCACGGGACTAGCGGTTAACGATGAGCAGTTCTTC
V: TRBV7-3
size: .
D: TRBD2
J: TRBJ2-1

CDR3: CASSQRGQSNEKLFF
DNA: TGCGCCAGCAGCCAGCGTGGACAGAGTAATGAAAAACTGTTTTTT
V: TRBV4-1
size: .
D: .
J: TRBJ1-4

CDR3: CASSLQGTQETQYF
DNA: TGTGCCAGCAGTTTACAGGGCACCCAAGAGACCCAGTACTTC
V: TRBV6-5
size: .
D: .
J: TRBJ2-5

CDR3: CASSSTGGGTDTQYF
DNA: TGTGCCAGCAGTTCTACAGGCGGTGGCACAGATACGCAGTATTTT
V: TRBV28
size: few
D: .
J: TRBJ2-3

CDR3: CASSSTGTSYEQYF
DNA: TGTGCCAGCAGCTCGACAGGGACCTCCTACGAGCAGTACTTC
V: TRBV6-5
size: .
D: TRBD1
J: TRBJ2-7

CDR3: CASSSARDRGGLGTEAFF
DNA: TGTGCCAGCAGTAGCGCAAGGGACAGGGGGGGCCTGGGTACTGAAGCTTTCTTT
V: TRBV7-9
size: .
D: TRBD1
J: TRBJ1-1

CDR3: CASSEAGINQPQHF
DNA: TGTGCCAGCAGCGAAGCGGGCATCAATCAGCCCCAGCATTTT
V: TRBV5-4
size: .
D: .
J: TRBJ1-5

CDR3: CASSAWDRGTRGYTF
DNA: TGTGCCAGCAGTGCCTGGGACAGGGGTACGAGAGGCTACACCTTC
V: TRBV2
size: .
D: TRBD1
J: TRBJ1-2

CDR3: CASAPLTATNEKLFF
DNA: TGTGCCAGTGCACCCTTAACTGCAACTAATGAAAAACTGTTTTTT
V: TRBV6-5
size: .
D: .
J: TRBJ1-4

CDR3: CASSNPGTSNTGELFF
DNA: TGTGCCAGCAGCAATCCCGGGACATCGAACACCGGGGAGCTGTTTTTT
V: TRBV7-9
size: .
D: .
J: TRBJ2-2

CDR3: CASSLGLAGTTDTQYF
DNA: TGCGCCAGCAGCTTGGGACTAGCGGGGACCACAGATACGCAGTATTTT
V: TRBV5-1
size: .
D: TRBD2
J: TRBJ2-3

CDR3: CANPPGRNQPQHF
DNA: TGTGCCAACCCCCCGGGAAGAAATCAGCCCCAGCATTTT
V: TRBV7-3
size: once
D: .
J: TRBJ1-5

CDR3: CASSLTSGPYSEQFF
DNA: TGCGCCAGCAGCTTGACTAGCGGGCCTTACAGTGAGCAGTTCTTC
V: TRBV5-1
size: .
D: TRBD2
J: TRBJ2-1

CDR3: CASSFRQTGGRTEAFF
DNA: TGTGCCAGCAGCTTTAGGCAGACAGGGGGACGCACTGAAGCTTTCTTT
V: TRBV7-2
size: .
D: TRBD1
J: TRBJ1-1

CDR3: CASSTKQASTDTQYF
DNA: TGTGCCAGTAGTACGAAACAGGCATCTACAGATACGCAGTATTTT
V: TRBV19
size: few
D: .
J: TRBJ2-3

CDR3: CASSVAQGPNYGYTF
DNA: TGTGCCAGCAGCGTAGCTCAGGGGCCTAACTATGGCTACACCTTC
V: TRBV9
size: .
D: .
J: TRBJ1-2

CDR3: CASSQDEGSGSPLHF
DNA: TGTGCCAGCAGCCAAGACGAGGGTTCGGGTTCACCCCTCCACTTT
V: TRBV3-1/TRBV3-2
size: .
D: .
J: TRBJ1-6

CDR3: CASSLSSGGGLEQYF
DNA: TGTGCCAGCAGTTTATCATCGGGGGGCGGTTTGGAGCAGTACTTC
V: TRBV27
size: .
D: .
J: TRBJ2-7

CDR3: CASSPHATDNEQFF
DNA: TGTGCCAGCAGCCCCCATGCCACAGACAATGAGCAGTTCTTC
V: TRBV28
size: .
D: .
J: TRBJ2-1

CDR3: CASSRGNNYEQYF
DNA: TGTGCCAGCAGCCGAGGCAATAACTACGAGCAGTACTTC
V: TRBV14
size: .
D: .
J: TRBJ2-7

CDR3: CASNSRTSSKYNEQFF
DNA: TGTGCCAGTAATTCTAGGACTAGCTCGAAGTACAATGAGCAGTTCTTC
V: TRBV19
size: .
D: TRBD2
J: TRBJ2-1

CDR3: CSVHLDRGQQYF
DNA: TGCAGCGTTCACCTCGACAGGGGGCAGCAGTACTTC
V: TRBV29-1
size: .
D: TRBD1
J: TRBJ2-7

CDR3: CASSQGYGKETQYF
DNA: TGTGCCAGCAGCCAGGGGTACGGGAAGGAGACCCAGTACTTC
V: TRBV3-1/TRBV3-2
size: .
D: .
J: TRBJ2-5